The next 2 T cell receptor beta chains were all read from a single sample in a study of CD8 T cells in ankylosing spondylitis (dated by TCRdb to 2016 to 2017). Library preparation employed 5' RACE. Sequencing used an Illumina HiSeq 2500. Using fastp trimming at Q25 and MiXCR clonotype assembly, TCRdb reanalyzed the public sequencing data and kept in-frame beta chains. CDR3 protein sequences are deduplicated, and each keeps its most common genes and DNA. The sample includes approximately 340,000 distinct CDR3 sequences, with roughly 14% observed a single time. The top ten clonotypes cover approximately 1.1% of the sample. The sequenced sample consisted of blood, either unsorted or a sorted T cell fraction (not recorded which). These receptors originate from a male donor with ankylosing spondylitis or in good health (not recorded which).

The chain carries TRBV7-2 and TRBJ2-7; D is perhaps TRBD1 (6 bases). Trimming cost V 1 base and J 3 bases, with 10 bases left between them. Germline assignment: CDR1 SGHTA and CDR2 FQGNSA. This CDR3 is built from 14 residues. The CDR3 sequence is CASSLGGLRYEQYF. The CDR3 bases are TGTGCCAGCAGCTTAGGGGGGCTCCGCTACGAGCAGTACTTC.

This clonotype was seen more than once but under ten times. The DNA of the CDR3 is TGCGCCAGCAGCTTGGGGGCCGAAGAGACCCAGTACTTC. Its protein product is CASSLGAEETQYF. This chain links TRBV5-1 with TRBJ2-5; D gene uncertain. The CDR3 contains 13 residues. V lost 0 bases to trimming and J lost 3 bases, with 6 bases between them. In germline, CDR1 is SGHRS, CDR2 YFSETQ. The variable domain in full, with the rest retrieved from reference TRBV5-1 and TRBJ2-5, is KAGVTQTPRYLIKTRGQQVTLSCSPISGHRSVSWYQQTPGQGLQFLFEYFSETQRNKGNFPGRFSGRQFSNSRSEMNVSTLELGDSALYLCASSLGAEETQYFGPGTRLLVL.